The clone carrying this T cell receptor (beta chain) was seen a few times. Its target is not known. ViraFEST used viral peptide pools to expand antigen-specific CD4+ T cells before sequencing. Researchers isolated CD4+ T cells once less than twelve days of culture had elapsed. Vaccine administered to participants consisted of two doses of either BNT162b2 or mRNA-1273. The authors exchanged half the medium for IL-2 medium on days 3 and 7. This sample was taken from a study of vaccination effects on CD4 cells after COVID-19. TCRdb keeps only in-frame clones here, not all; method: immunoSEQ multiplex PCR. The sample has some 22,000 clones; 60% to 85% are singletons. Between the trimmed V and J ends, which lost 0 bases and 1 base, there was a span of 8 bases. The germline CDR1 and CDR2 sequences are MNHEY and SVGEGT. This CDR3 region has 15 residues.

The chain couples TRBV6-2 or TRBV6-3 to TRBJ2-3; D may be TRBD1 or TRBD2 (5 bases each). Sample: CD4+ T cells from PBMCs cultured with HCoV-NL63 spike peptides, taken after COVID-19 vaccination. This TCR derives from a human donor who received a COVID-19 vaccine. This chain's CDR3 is CASSYSGVGTDTQYF. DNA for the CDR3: TGTGCCAGCAGTTACTCGGGGGTGGGCACAGATACGCAGTATTTT.